This TCR beta chain was found in a study of CD4 T cells in relation to SARS-CoV-2 and coronaviruses (dated by TCRdb to 2020 to 2023). With respect to the entire study: The ViraFEST assay cultured PBMCs with antigen for nine to eleven days, then sequenced TCR beta CDR3s to find antigen-specific clonal expansions. Memory CD4+ T cell crossreactivity between SARS-CoV-2 and common cold coronavirus spike proteins was assessed at the TCR clonotype level in the study. Patient-derived lymphoblastoid cell lines were used to map the HLA restriction of shared crossreactive spike epitopes. An HIV-1 Nef peptide pool or a no-peptide culture served as the negative reference condition. The Adaptive Biotechnologies TCR-sequencing kit was used to sequence samples from a few pre-COVID donors and the naive versus memory experiments, while other data came from Illumina-based sequencing. A different TCR-beta assay, based on Illumina, was used to sequence expansion assays from other donors in the study.

As for this clone: Its antigen target is currently unknown. Base qualities are not provided; no much larger clone lies one nucleotide away.

Receptor libraries were prepared by the immunoSEQ multiplex PCR assay. In the original analysis: During preprocessing, nonproductive sequences were removed, along with CDR3s that did not begin with C, did not end with F or W, or were shorter than 7 amino acids. Antigen-specific clonotypes were called with the MANAFEST web app on the basis of expansion relative to the reference and to other culture wells. A clone was considered positive if significant expansion relative to the reference culture was observed in 2 of 3 replicate wells at an FDR below 0.05. For a clone to be considered positive, significant expansion relative to all other tandem wells and an odds ratio above 5 were also required. CDR3 homology was quantified as pairwise Levenshtein distance, calculated with the stringdist R package after three terminal residues were trimmed from each end. The source is immuneACCESS, and TCRdb retained only in-frame sequences with V and J called. Part of the clones is not carried over; for the studies checked, unresolved V genes explain less than half of this, and the remainder is unexplained. The V and J calls and clone size come from that table; D and trimming were worked out from the DNA. The sample table shows tens of thousands of clones, and 74% are seen once. The top ten hold 9.5% to 15% of the sample.

Overall study outcomes, separate from this receptor: Roughly 67% of donors had memory CD4+ clonotypes that crossrecognized SARS-CoV-2 and at least one common cold coronavirus spike. Small numbers of patients and of tested TCRs limited the study. Compared with monoreactive clones, crossreactive clones had significantly weaker SARS-CoV-2-driven expansion, a result consistent with antigenic imprinting. No donor contributed both pre-pandemic and post-infection samples, which limited tracing the source of pre-existing responses. Crossreactivity analysis centred on spike protein, so crossreactivity against other viral proteins was not assessed.

The V end gives up 1 base and the J end 8 bases, leaving 6 bases in the junction not matched to a gene. CDR1 LGHDT and CDR2 YNNKEL are derived from the germline V gene (reference sequence). Including cysteine and phenylalanine, the CDR3 has 15 amino acids. Only the CDR3 DNA is retained, 45 bases long and in frame from the first base. CD4+ T cells from unexposed donors were collected before the COVID-19 pandemic (2011-2018). After approximately 11 days of culture, CD4+ T cells were isolated with the EasySep CD4+ T cell isolation kit. Unexposed donor CD4+ T cells were tested for reactivity to SARS-CoV-2 S and N and four common cold coronavirus spike pools, as cell number allowed. Each well held 2 million to 2.5 million PBMCs cultured in IMDM containing approximately 5% human AB serum and roughly 9.3 IU/ml IL-2. Half of the culture medium was replaced with fresh IL-2-containing medium on days 3 and 7. Each peptide culture condition was generally run in triplicate replicate wells. The leukapheresis product for the unexposed donors was obtained through commercial purchase. Ficoll-Paque PLUS gradient centrifugation was used to isolate PBMCs from leukapheresis product or whole blood. The PBMCs went either fresh into the expansion assay or into cryopreservation at -140 degrees C. The QIAamp Micro DNA Kit was used to extract genomic DNA from the CD4+ T cells.

This receptor was taken from a human donor in good health. Input material: CD4+ T cells from PBMCs, cultured in vitro. The V and J genes are TRBV3-1 (or the pseudogene TRBV3-2) and TRBJ1-2, and 11 junctional nucleotides match TRBD1. The CDR3: CASSQARDRGYGYTF. The sequence in DNA is TGTGCCAGCAGCCAAGCCCGGGACAGGGGGTACGGCTACACCTTC.